This passage covers 25 T cell receptor beta chains from one sample sequenced in a study of blood T cell repertoires in COVID-19. The method was immunoSEQ multiplex PCR; TCRdb's version includes in-frame clones alone and lacks a portion of them. Here the sample spans around 320,000 clones, 88% being singletons. The material sequenced was peripheral blood. These receptors were obtained from a woman aged 25 to 45 who had recovered from COVID-19.

This clone has more than one count but fewer than ten. This rearrangement joins TRBV6-5 to TRBJ1-5; perhaps TRBD1 as D (5 bases). The CDR3 is 15 residues long. Germline values: CDR1 MNHEY, CDR2 SVGAGI. The V gene lost 6 bases and the J gene lost 4 bases, with 16 bases spanning the gap. In nucleotides, the CDR3 is TGTGCCAGCAGGTGGGGGGTTGCGGATAATCAGCCCCAGCATTTT. It yields the protein CASRWGVADNQPQHF.

At least ten counts were recorded for this clone. The chain is built from TRBV7-9 and TRBJ2-1, with 10 bases lining up with TRBD2. Per the germline V gene, CDR1 is SEHNR and CDR2 is FQNEAQ (reference sequence). This CDR3 is 15 amino acids long. CDR3 nucleotides: TGTGGTCTAGCCGGAGCGGGGGGGCCGGACAATGAGCAGTTCTTC. It translates to CGLAGAGGPDNEQFF.

About this clone: Other nucleotide sequences in the sample specify the same CDR3. The CDR3 sequence: CASSPTTGNTGELFF. DNA for the CDR3: TGTGCCAGCAGCCCCACTACAGGGAACACCGGGGAGCTGTTTTTT. The J gene is TRBJ2-2, the V gene TRBV7-7; TRBD1 might be the D (5 bases). Trimming took 5 bases from V and 1 from J, leaving 11 bases between them. CDR1 is SSHAT, CDR2 FNYEAQ, per germline (reference sequence). This CDR3 comprises 15 residues. Full variable domain (rest looked up from reference TRBV7-7 and TRBJ2-2): GAGVSQSPRYKVTKRGQDVTLRCDPISSHATLYWYQQALGQGPEFLTYFNYEAQPDKSGLPSDRFSAERPEGSISTLTIQRTEQRDSAMYRCASSPTTGNTGELFFGEGSRLTVL.

CDR3 amino acids: CSARGRYEQYF. The CDR3 coding sequence is TGCAGTGCTAGGGGCAGATACGAGCAGTACTTC. This chain connects TRBV20-1 to TRBJ2-7; D not certain. Trimming took off 3 bases at V and 4 bases at J, with 7 bases between the two ends. This CDR3 contains 11 residues. CDR1 is DFQATT, CDR2 SNEGSKA, per germline (reference sequence).

This rearrangement joins TRBV3-1 (or the pseudogene TRBV3-2) to TRBJ1-1; D remains ambiguous. V shed 3 bases and J shed 1 base, with 9 bases lying between them. The germline gives CDR1 LGHDT, CDR2 YNNKEL (reference sequence). The CDR3 sequence is 14 residues long. The CDR3 loop is CASSHSSGNTEAFF. CDR3 nucleotides: TGTGCCAGCAGCCATAGCTCTGGGAACACTGAAGCTTTCTTT.

This clone was counted only a few times. The V gene is TRBV5-1, the J gene TRBJ2-5, with D uncertain. V was cut by 0 bases and J by 1 base, with 13 bases left in between. The CDR3 sequence is 16 residues long. Germline lookup yields CDR1 SGHRS and CDR2 YFSETQ. The CDR3: CASSLEVIQIQETQYF. CDR3 coding DNA: TGCGCCAGCAGCTTGGAGGTTATACAGATCCAAGAGACCCAGTACTTC.

This clone was seen just once. The gene calls are TRBV6-6 and TRBJ1-4; D might be TRBD1 (6 bases). This CDR3 has 15 residues. Looked up from germline, CDR1 is MNHNY and CDR2 is SVGAGI (reference sequence). Trimming took off 2 bases at V and 12 bases at J, with 19 bases between the two ends. CDR3 residues: CASSYIRPGVEELFF. The DNA of the CDR3 is TGTGCCAGCAGTTACATCAGGCCAGGGGTCGAAGAACTGTTTTTT.

The chain joins TRBV13 to TRBJ2-3; the D gene is possibly TRBD2 (6 bases). V was cut by 3 bases and J by 2 bases, with 18 bases left in between. The CDR3 totals 17 residues. From germline, CDR1 is PRHDT and CDR2 FYEKMQ (reference sequence). This chain's CDR3 is CASSFGKAGLDTDTQYF. DNA of the CDR3: TGTGCCAGCAGCTTCGGCAAAGCGGGCCTAGACACAGATACGCAGTATTTT.

The chain couples TRBV7-3 to TRBJ1-1; 7 bases match TRBD1. V trimming: 5 bases; J trimming: 3 bases; junction bases outside the gene matches: 3. Germline V gene data show CDR1 as SGHTA and CDR2 as FQGTGA. This CDR3 region has 13 residues. The CDR3 nucleotides read TGTGCCAGCAGCCAAGGGGGCTACACTGAAGCTTTCTTT. Protein: CASSQGGYTEAFF.

The rearrangement links TRBV25-1 to TRBJ1-1; a weak D match, TRBD1 (5 bases). CDR3 length equals 11 residues. CDR1 and CDR2 (germline): MGHDK, SYGVNS. V dropped 6 bases and J dropped 6 bases, with 8 bases sitting between them. Here the CDR3 reads CASSQGSEAFF. Written as DNA, the CDR3 is TGTGCCAGCAGCCAGGGTTCTGAAGCTTTCTTT.

V usage is TRBV7-2 and J usage is TRBJ1-2; 7 bases agree with TRBD1. V was clipped by 1 base and J by 6 bases; unmatched bases: 11. This CDR3 has 16 residues. Germline lookup yields CDR1 SGHTA and CDR2 FQGNSA. This CDR3 reads CASSLEQGTHYDGYTF. The CDR3 region has the DNA TGTGCCAGCAGCTTAGAACAGGGGACGCATTATGATGGCTACACCTTC.

The chain employs TRBV9 and TRBJ1-2; D gene ambiguous. The V end lost 2 bases, the J end lost 1 base, and 9 bases lay between the germline ends. Germline-derived CDR1 and CDR2 are SGDLS and YYNGEE. The CDR3 extends over 14 amino acids. This chain's CDR3 is CASSVADINYGYTF. The CDR3 nucleotides are TGTGCCAGCAGCGTCGCAGATATTAACTATGGCTACACCTTC.

The chain combines TRBV6-2 or TRBV6-3 with TRBJ2-1, with D perhaps TRBD1 (5 bases). V dropped 7 bases and J dropped 10 bases, with 17 bases sitting between them. Germline lookup yields CDR1 MNHEY and CDR2 SVGEGT. The CDR3 contains 13 residues. CDR3 sequence (DNA): TGTGCCAGCACCCCTAGAAGGGGTTTCGAGCAGTTCTTC. Protein: CASTPRRGFEQFF.

V and J are TRBV19 and TRBJ1-4; no clear D gene. Germline V gives CDR1 LNHDA, CDR2 SQIVND (reference sequence). CDR3 length: 15 amino acids. With 5 bases removed from V and 0 bases from J, the gap between germline ends came to 10 bases. CDR3 loop: CASSLQTATNEKLFF. In nucleotides, the CDR3 is TGTGCCAGTAGTCTGCAAACTGCAACTAATGAAAAACTGTTTTTT.

The chain couples TRBV7-2 to TRBJ1-6; 10 bases fit TRBD1. Germline CDR1 and CDR2: SGHTA and FQGNSA. J was trimmed by 7 bases and V by 2 bases; bases with no gene match: 5. The length of the CDR3 is 16 residues. The CDR3 region is CASSLLSGQGNSPLHF. The CDR3 DNA reads as TGTGCCAGCAGCTTACTATCGGGACAGGGGAATTCACCCCTCCACTTT. The whole variable domain, remainder taken from reference TRBV7-2 and TRBJ1-6, is GAGVSQSPSNKVTEKGKDVELRCDPISGHTALYWYRQSLGQGLEFLIYFQGNSAPDKSGLPSDRFSAERTGGSVSTLTIQRTQQEDSAVYLCASSLLSGQGNSPLHFGNGTRLTVT.

The chain uses TRBV5-4 and TRBJ2-7; TRBD2 might be the D (5 bases). This CDR3 is 16 amino acids long. Germline V lookup: CDR1 SGHNT, CDR2 YYREEE (reference sequence). Trimming cost V 4 bases and J 0 bases, with 17 bases left between them. DNA for the CDR3: TGTGCCAGCAGCCCCCGTAGAGCGGCGATCTCCTACGAGCAGTACTTC. This codes for CASSPRRAAISYEQYF.

The chain uses TRBV7-2 and TRBJ1-1; D is unclear. V lost 0 bases, J lost 1 base, and 9 bases lay in between. The germline CDR1 and CDR2 sequences are SGHTA and FQGNSA. CDR3 length equals 15 residues. Here the CDR3 reads CASSLAGQPNTEAFF. Here the CDR3 DNA reads TGTGCCAGCAGCTTAGCGGGCCAGCCGAACACTGAAGCTTTCTTT.

The chain uses TRBV6-4 and TRBJ2-3, with D perhaps TRBD1 (6 bases). Germline CDR1 and CDR2: MRHNA and SNTAGT. This CDR3 spans 13 amino acids. The ends were cut back, 3 bases at V and 5 bases at J, with 9 bases in the middle. The CDR3 sequence is CASSDQGRDTQYF. Here the CDR3 DNA reads TGTGCCAGCAGTGATCAGGGGAGAGATACGCAGTATTTT.

The J gene is TRBJ1-5, the V gene TRBV6-6; a possible D gene is TRBD1 (6 bases). V lost 6 bases, J lost 3 bases, and 9 bases lay in between. The CDR3 is made up of 13 amino acids. Germline CDR1 reads MNHNY; CDR2 reads SVGAGI (reference sequence). CDR3 amino acids: CASSHRANQPQHF. The CDR3 DNA sequence: TGTGCCAGCAGCCACAGGGCCAATCAGCCCCAGCATTTT.

The gene calls are TRBV7-8 and TRBJ1-5, with TRBD1 as a possible D gene (5 bases). Trimming took 5 bases from V and 5 from J, leaving 16 bases between them. Germline CDR1 is SGHVS and CDR2 is FQNEAQ. The CDR3 has 15 amino acids. CDR3 in DNA: TGTGCCAGCAGCGCGGGACCGAACTTCTATCAGCCCCAGCATTTT. It codes for CASSAGPNFYQPQHF. The whole variable domain, filled in from reference TRBV7-8 and TRBJ1-5, reads GAGVSQSPRYKVAKRGQDVALRCDPISGHVSLFWYQQALGQGPEFLTYFQNEAQLDKSGLPSDRFFAERPEGSVSTLKIQRTQQEDSAVYLCASSAGPNFYQPQHFGDGTRLSIL.

The chain carries TRBV11-1 and TRBJ2-3; 9 bases are shared with TRBD2. Germline values: CDR1 SGHAT, CDR2 FQDESV (reference sequence). The trim removed 2 bases at V and 4 bases at J, leaving 7 bases unmatched. CDR3 length equals 16 residues. The CDR3: CASSLIAGDVADTQYF. CDR3 nucleotides: TGTGCCAGCAGCTTAATAGCGGGGGATGTCGCAGATACGCAGTATTTT.

The V and J genes are TRBV12-3 or TRBV12-4 and TRBJ2-2; D is unresolved. Trimming pared 6 bases from V and 1 base from J, leaving 3 bases between. CDR3 length equals 12 residues. CDR3 sequence (DNA): TGTGCCAGCAGCCTGAACACCGGGGAGCTGTTTTTT. Its translation is CASSLNTGELFF.

The chain carries TRBV6-5 and TRBJ1-5; 7 bases align to TRBD1. The germline V gene has CDR1 MNHEY and CDR2 SVGAGI. J gave up 0 bases and V 6 bases, and 5 bases lay outside the gene matches. This CDR3 is built from 15 residues. The chain's CDR3 is CASSPTGFSNQPQHF. The CDR3 bases are TGTGCCAGCAGCCCGACAGGGTTTAGCAATCAGCCCCAGCATTTT.

J is TRBJ2-7 and V is TRBV28, with TRBD1 matching 7 bases. V lost 6 bases and J lost 1; bases outside the gene matches: 6. The CDR3 is 14 residues long. Germline V gene lookup returns CDR1 MDHEN and CDR2 SYDVKM. The CDR3, as DNA: TGTGCCAGCAGGCCGACAGGGCCATCCTACGAGCAGTACTTC. Protein product: CASRPTGPSYEQYF.

The chain carries TRBV14 and TRBJ2-7; 11 nucleotides agree with TRBD1. V shed 1 base, J shed 4 bases, and the junction held 3 bases outside the gene matches. The CDR3 has 15 residues. Per germline, CDR1 SGHDN and CDR2 FVKESK. CDR3 bases: TGTGCCAGCAGCCAAGCCGGGACAGGGGGGTACGAGCAGTACTTC. Encoded protein: CASSQAGTGGYEQYF. The variable domain in full, with the rest retrieved from reference TRBV14 and TRBJ2-7, is EAGVTQFPSHSVIEKGQTVTLRCDPISGHDNLYWYRRVMGKEIKFLLHFVKESKQDESGMPNNRFLAERTGGTYSTLKVQPAELEDSGVYFCASSQAGTGGYEQYFGPGTRLTVT.